Following are 5 T cell receptor beta chains from one sample sequenced in a study of T cell changes during pregnancy in multiple sclerosis. Measured with immunoSEQ multiplex PCR; TCRdb has only the in-frame clones, and not every one. The sample has approximately 85,000 clones, roughly nine tenths seen once. The sequences come from peripheral blood, collected in the first trimester of pregnancy. The receptors were gathered from a female donor with multiple sclerosis, enrolled in a pregnancy study.

This chain connects TRBV7-3 to TRBJ2-1, with D possibly matching TRBD2 (6 bases). Germline assignment: CDR1 SGHTA and CDR2 FQGTGA. The CDR3 length is 15 residues. V dropped 1 base and J dropped 7 bases, with 14 bases sitting between them. As DNA, the CDR3 is TGTGCCAGCAGCTTAAACAGCGGGTTGACGAATGAGCAGTTCTTC. Residues: CASSLNSGLTNEQFF.

The chain couples TRBV2 to TRBJ2-1; TRBD2 matches at 8 bases. The trim removed 10 bases at V and 3 bases at J, leaving 5 bases unmatched. CDR3 length: 13 amino acids. The germline gives CDR1 SNHLY, CDR2 FYNNEI. In DNA, the CDR3 is TGTGCCACCAAGCGGGAGAGCTACAATGAGCAGTTCTTC. This encodes CATKRESYNEQFF.

V and J are TRBV28 and TRBJ1-1; D gene unclear. Looked up from germline, CDR1 is MDHEN and CDR2 is SYDVKM. The V end was cut by 7 bases, the J end by 0 bases, with 18 bases between. The CDR3 spans 16 residues. CDR3: CASIGVGKTMNTEAFF. DNA for the CDR3: TGTGCCAGCATTGGGGTCGGGAAGACCATGAACACTGAAGCTTTCTTT. Looking up the rest from reference TRBV28 and TRBJ1-1 gives the full variable domain: DVKVTQSSRYLVKRTGEKVFLECVQDMDHENMFWYRQDPGLGLRLIYFSYDVKMKEKGDIPEGYSVSREKKERFSLILESASTNQTSMYLCASIGVGKTMNTEAFFGQGTRLTVV.

The V call is TRBV30, the J call TRBJ1-5; D possibly corresponds to TRBD1 (5 bases). CDR1 is GTSNPN, CDR2 SVGIG, per germline (reference sequence). The CDR3 has 13 residues. V shed 2 bases and J shed 6 bases, with 11 bases lying between them. The CDR3 protein is CAWSPLQGQPQHF. CDR3 bases: TGTGCCTGGAGTCCACTGCAGGGTCAGCCCCAGCATTTT.

The chain recombines TRBV9 with TRBJ1-2; 8 bases align to TRBD1. The CDR3 runs to 16 residues. Germline CDR1 reads SGDLS; CDR2 reads YYNGEE. Losses at the gene ends were 1 base for V and 0 bases for J; bases not matched to a gene: 5. The CDR3 bases are TGTGCCAGCAGCGTACAAAGGACAGGGACTAACTATGGCTACACCTTC. Translated, it gives CASSVQRTGTNYGYTF.